The source of this T cell receptor beta chain is a study of T-cell memory formation after mild COVID-19. The J segment lost 3 bases and the V segment lost 3 bases, leaving 7 bases of the junction unmatched. The CDR3 has 16 residues. The study, taken as a whole, reports: Contracting CD4+ clones sat mainly in CM and EM; CD8+ in EMRA.

This clonotype turned up a few times. Its antigen is undetermined. With constant-segment primers, 5'RACE yielded cDNA libraries of TCR alpha and TCR beta that carried sample barcodes and UMIs. TCRdb re-derived calls from the 5' RACE reads in MiXCR, one entry per CDR3 protein. Of under 150,000 distinct CDR3 sequences in the sample, approximately 21% were seen once. This sequence was found in a man aged 18 to 30 who had mild COVID-19 (a few samples of this study predate the infection). Cell type and time point are not known. Specimen: PBMCs or a T cell subset sorted from them (not recorded which). The gene calls are TRBV12-3 or TRBV12-4 and TRBJ2-3; TRBD2 matches 9 bases. DNA for the CDR3: TGTGCCAGCAGTTTCTGGCTAGCGGGGACGACAGATACGCAGTATTTT. Its protein is CASSFWLAGTTDTQYF.